Listed below are T cell receptor beta chains from one sample, sequenced in a study of T cells in Graves' hyperthyroidism and ophthalmopathy. MiXCR was run by TCRdb on the multiplex PCR reads, yielding one entry per CDR3 protein. This sample has 560,000 or so distinct CDR3 sequences, with just under 20% found just once. Sample: blood. Every receptor here comes from a man aged 35-49 years with Graves' ophthalmopathy. Both conserved end residues are part of each CDR3. A D gene is named only where the DNA matches it firmly. Only part of the rows carry a size: once, few, many, or a class if the clone is expanded.

TRBJ2-5	-	TRBV27	once	CASAQTNLYQETQYF	TGTGCCAGCGCCCAAACCAACCTTTACCAAGAGACCCAGTACTTC
TRBJ2-1	TRBD2	TRBV6-2/TRBV6-3	few	CASSPWTSGSNEQFF	TGTGCCAGCAGTCCTTGGACTAGCGGGAGCAATGAGCAGTTCTTC
TRBJ1-5	TRBD1	TRBV2	-	CASRETGRNQPQHF	TGTGCCAGCAGGGAGACAGGGCGCAATCAGCCCCAGCATTTT
TRBJ1-5	-	TRBV7-2	few	CASSLGDTYQPQHF	TGTGCCAGCAGCTTAGGGGACACTTATCAGCCCCAGCATTTT
TRBJ2-3	-	TRBV4-1	few	CASSQPLADLSNTQYF	TGCGCCAGCAGCCAGCCTCTTGCGGATTTATCTAATACGCAGTATTTT
TRBJ2-4	-	TRBV3-2	-	CASSSGAESIAKNIQYF	TGTGCCAGCAGCTCTGGGGCGGAATCAATAGCCAAAAACATTCAGTACTTC
TRBJ1-4	-	TRBV7-2	-	CASRGAAYNEKLFF	TGTGCCAGCAGAGGCGCAGCGTATAATGAAAAACTGTTTTTT
TRBJ2-7	TRBD1	TRBV20-1	few	CSARARGQGFYEQYF	TGCAGTGCTAGAGCGCGGGGACAGGGGTTCTACGAGCAGTACTTC
TRBJ2-7	-	TRBV2	many	CASTGTDLGRSTYEQYF	TGTGCCAGCACGGGGACCGATCTTGGCAGGTCCACCTACGAGCAGTACTTC
TRBJ1-3	-	TRBV4-2	once	CASSLAMPGAGNTIYF	TGTGCCAGCAGCTTGGCCATGCCAGGGGCTGGAAACACCATATATTTT
TRBJ2-7	-	TRBV5-5	-	CASSRENFSYEQYF	TGTGCCAGCAGCCGTGAAAACTTCTCCTACGAGCAGTACTTC
TRBJ2-7	TRBD2	TRBV6-2/TRBV6-3	many	CASSYRIAGGLYEQYF	TGTGCCAGCAGTTACCGAATAGCGGGAGGACTATACGAGCAGTACTTC
TRBJ2-1	-	TRBV4-3	-	CASSSGRGDFNEQFF	TGCGCCAGCAGCTCAGGGAGAGGAGACTTCAATGAGCAGTTCTTC
TRBJ2-3	TRBD2	TRBV28	many	CASSPPGTSTDTQYF	TGTGCCAGCAGTCCCCCCGGGACTAGCACGGATACGCAGTATTTT
TRBJ2-1	TRBD2	TRBV4-1	-	CASSQEEASGSLLVYNEQFF	TGCGCCAGCAGCCAAGAAGAGGCTAGCGGGAGTTTACTGGTCTACAATGAGCAGTTCTTC
TRBJ2-2	-	TRBV12-3/TRBV12-4	many	CASRARSWGTGELFF	TGTGCCAGCAGAGCACGCTCTTGGGGGACCGGGGAGCTGTTTTTT
TRBJ2-2	TRBD2	TRBV13	-	CASSSIAGANTGELFF	TGTGCCAGCAGCTCTATAGCGGGGGCTAACACCGGGGAGCTGTTTTTT
TRBJ2-4	TRBD1	TRBV28	many	CASRYQGEVAKNIQYF	TGTGCCAGCAGGTACCAGGGGGAAGTTGCCAAAAACATTCAGTACTTC
TRBJ2-1	TRBD1	TRBV7-9	many	CASSLPDRGRRTNEQFF	TGTGCCAGCAGCTTACCTGACAGGGGGCGCCGGACAAATGAGCAGTTCTTC
TRBJ1-1	-	TRBV18	few	CASSPGRETEAFF	TGTGCCAGCTCACCAGGCAGGGAAACTGAAGCTTTCTTT
TRBJ1-1	-	TRBV5-6	many	CASSFQNTEAFF	TGTGCCAGCAGTTTCCAGAACACTGAAGCTTTCTTT
TRBJ2-1	TRBD1	TRBV9	once	CASSVEDRSWEQFF	TGTGCCAGCAGCGTAGAGGACAGGTCATGGGAGCAGTTCTTC
TRBJ2-1	-	TRBV10-2	-	CASKASVSYNEQFF	TGCGCCAGCAAAGCTAGTGTATCCTACAATGAGCAGTTCTTC
TRBJ2-7	-	TRBV4-2	-	CASSQDVVVGDEQYF	TGTGCCAGCAGCCAAGATGTGGTTGTTGGGGACGAGCAGTACTTC
TRBJ1-1	TRBD1	TRBV6-1	many	CASRMTGTFGEAFF	TGTGCCAGCAGGATGACAGGGACCTTCGGCGAAGCTTTCTTT
TRBJ2-1	TRBD1	TRBV7-6	many	CASSRDREHEQFF	TGTGCCAGCAGCCGGGACAGGGAACATGAGCAGTTCTTC
TRBJ2-3	TRBD2	TRBV7-9	many	CASSLAHLAGGRASTDTQYF	TGTGCCAGCAGCTTAGCGCATCTAGCGGGGGGTCGTGCTAGCACAGATACGCAGTATTTT
TRBJ1-5	-	TRBV11-2	many	CASSFELNQPQHF	TGTGCCAGCAGCTTTGAGCTTAATCAGCCCCAGCATTTT
TRBJ1-3	-	TRBV6-2/TRBV6-3	few	CASSYDGRPGNTIYF	TGTGCCAGCAGTTACGACGGAAGGCCTGGAAACACCATATATTTT
TRBJ2-1	TRBD1	TRBV6-1	-	CASSRQGRHNEQFF	TGTGCCAGCAGCCGACAGGGGAGGCACAATGAGCAGTTCTTC
TRBJ1-5	-	TRBV2	-	CASSGIRGIHSYGNQPQHF	TGTGCCAGCAGTGGGATCAGGGGCATTCATTCTTATGGCAATCAGCCCCAGCATTTT
TRBJ2-1	TRBD1	TRBV19	-	CASSRTGVNEQFF	TGTGCCAGTAGTCGGACAGGGGTCAATGAGCAGTTCTTC
TRBJ2-1	TRBD2	TRBV6-1	-	CASSATSVSTYNEQFF	TGTGCCAGCAGTGCCACTAGCGTCAGCACCTACAATGAGCAGTTCTTC
TRBJ2-5	-	TRBV5-6	-	CASSLWAGGETQYF	TGTGCCAGCAGCTTGTGGGCCGGGGGAGAGACCCAGTACTTC
TRBJ2-2	-	TRBV6-1	-	CASRDSNTGELFF	TGTGCCAGCAGGGACAGTAACACCGGGGAGCTGTTTTTT
TRBJ2-3	-	TRBV6-5	-	CASSYRRQFPSTDTQYF	TGTGCCAGCAGTTACAGAAGACAGTTTCCTAGCACAGATACGCAGTATTTT
TRBJ2-7	-	TRBV5-1	-	CASSLMIGLGPYEQYF	TGCGCCAGCAGCTTGATGATCGGATTAGGCCCCTACGAGCAGTACTTC
TRBJ1-2	-	TRBV5-1	few	CASSPSRDFAGGYTF	TGCGCCAGCAGCCCCTCTAGGGACTTCGCCGGGGGCTACACCTTC
TRBJ2-1	TRBD2	TRBV27	few	CASSPKGLAGVFGQFF	TGTGCCAGCAGTCCTAAGGGACTAGCGGGAGTTTTCGGGCAGTTCTTC
TRBJ2-2	TRBD2	TRBV24-1	-	CATSVPAGDTANTGELFF	TGTGCCACCAGTGTACCAGCGGGAGACACCGCGAACACCGGGGAGCTGTTTTTT
TRBJ1-2	-	TRBV28	many	CASSSSQVNYGYTF	TGTGCCAGCAGTTCAAGCCAGGTTAACTATGGCTACACCTTC
TRBJ1-1	-	TRBV10-3	-	CAISGGTVNTEAFF	TGTGCCATCAGTGGCGGGACCGTGAACACTGAAGCTTTCTTT
TRBJ2-7	TRBD2	TRBV4-2	many	CASSQEGRLATYEQYF	TGTGCCAGCAGCCAAGAAGGGAGACTAGCAACCTACGAGCAGTACTTC
TRBJ2-7	TRBD2	TRBV28	many	CASTRTSGSEQYF	TGTGCCAGCACGAGGACTAGCGGGAGCGAGCAGTACTTC
TRBJ2-6	-	TRBV27	-	CASSKGPGANVLTF	TGTGCCAGCAGTAAGGGCCCTGGGGCCAACGTCCTGACTTTC
TRBJ2-7	TRBD1	TRBV28	many	CASSWTGGNEQYF	TGTGCCAGCAGCTGGACAGGGGGCAACGAGCAGTACTTC
TRBJ1-2	-	TRBV7-9	-	CASSLDTGGGYTF	TGTGCCAGCAGCTTAGATACCGGAGGGGGCTACACCTTC
TRBJ2-7	TRBD1	TRBV24-1	few	CATSRSGTEDEQYF	TGTGCCACCAGCCGATCCGGGACAGAGGACGAGCAGTACTTC
TRBJ2-7	TRBD2	TRBV27	many	CASSPWPPLSGSTSYEQYF	TGTGCCAGCAGTCCATGGCCCCCCTTGAGCGGGAGTACTAGCTACGAGCAGTACTTC
TRBJ1-3	-	TRBV11-2	many	CASSLRGQPGGNTIYF	TGTGCCAGCAGCCTAAGAGGCCAGCCTGGCGGAAACACCATATATTTT
TRBJ1-4	-	TRBV7-3	-	CASSLGGGATNEKLFF	TGTGCCAGCAGCTTGGGTGGGGGTGCAACTAATGAAAAACTGTTTTTT
TRBJ1-2	-	TRBV5-1	-	CASSLDRAAGYTF	TGCGCCAGCAGCTTGGACAGGGCAGCTGGCTACACCTTC
TRBJ2-5	TRBD1	TRBV7-8	few	CASSLYSAHDRGETQYF	TGTGCCAGCAGCTTATATAGCGCACACGACAGGGGCGAGACCCAGTACTTC
TRBJ1-2	TRBD1	TRBV28	-	CASSILKGAGSYGYTF	TGTGCCAGCAGTATATTAAAGGGGGCTGGAAGCTATGGCTACACCTTC